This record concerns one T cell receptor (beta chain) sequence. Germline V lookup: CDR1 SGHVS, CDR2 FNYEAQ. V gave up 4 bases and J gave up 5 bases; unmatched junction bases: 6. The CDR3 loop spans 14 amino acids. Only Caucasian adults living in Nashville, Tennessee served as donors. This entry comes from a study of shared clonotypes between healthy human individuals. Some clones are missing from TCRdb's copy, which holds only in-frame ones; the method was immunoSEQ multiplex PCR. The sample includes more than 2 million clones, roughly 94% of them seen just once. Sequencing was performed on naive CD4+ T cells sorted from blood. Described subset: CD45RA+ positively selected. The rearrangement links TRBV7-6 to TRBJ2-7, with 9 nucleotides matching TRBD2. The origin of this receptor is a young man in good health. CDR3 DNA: TGTGCCAGCAGCTCCGCCGGGACTAGCCACGAGCAGTACTTC. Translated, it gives CASSSAGTSHEQYF.